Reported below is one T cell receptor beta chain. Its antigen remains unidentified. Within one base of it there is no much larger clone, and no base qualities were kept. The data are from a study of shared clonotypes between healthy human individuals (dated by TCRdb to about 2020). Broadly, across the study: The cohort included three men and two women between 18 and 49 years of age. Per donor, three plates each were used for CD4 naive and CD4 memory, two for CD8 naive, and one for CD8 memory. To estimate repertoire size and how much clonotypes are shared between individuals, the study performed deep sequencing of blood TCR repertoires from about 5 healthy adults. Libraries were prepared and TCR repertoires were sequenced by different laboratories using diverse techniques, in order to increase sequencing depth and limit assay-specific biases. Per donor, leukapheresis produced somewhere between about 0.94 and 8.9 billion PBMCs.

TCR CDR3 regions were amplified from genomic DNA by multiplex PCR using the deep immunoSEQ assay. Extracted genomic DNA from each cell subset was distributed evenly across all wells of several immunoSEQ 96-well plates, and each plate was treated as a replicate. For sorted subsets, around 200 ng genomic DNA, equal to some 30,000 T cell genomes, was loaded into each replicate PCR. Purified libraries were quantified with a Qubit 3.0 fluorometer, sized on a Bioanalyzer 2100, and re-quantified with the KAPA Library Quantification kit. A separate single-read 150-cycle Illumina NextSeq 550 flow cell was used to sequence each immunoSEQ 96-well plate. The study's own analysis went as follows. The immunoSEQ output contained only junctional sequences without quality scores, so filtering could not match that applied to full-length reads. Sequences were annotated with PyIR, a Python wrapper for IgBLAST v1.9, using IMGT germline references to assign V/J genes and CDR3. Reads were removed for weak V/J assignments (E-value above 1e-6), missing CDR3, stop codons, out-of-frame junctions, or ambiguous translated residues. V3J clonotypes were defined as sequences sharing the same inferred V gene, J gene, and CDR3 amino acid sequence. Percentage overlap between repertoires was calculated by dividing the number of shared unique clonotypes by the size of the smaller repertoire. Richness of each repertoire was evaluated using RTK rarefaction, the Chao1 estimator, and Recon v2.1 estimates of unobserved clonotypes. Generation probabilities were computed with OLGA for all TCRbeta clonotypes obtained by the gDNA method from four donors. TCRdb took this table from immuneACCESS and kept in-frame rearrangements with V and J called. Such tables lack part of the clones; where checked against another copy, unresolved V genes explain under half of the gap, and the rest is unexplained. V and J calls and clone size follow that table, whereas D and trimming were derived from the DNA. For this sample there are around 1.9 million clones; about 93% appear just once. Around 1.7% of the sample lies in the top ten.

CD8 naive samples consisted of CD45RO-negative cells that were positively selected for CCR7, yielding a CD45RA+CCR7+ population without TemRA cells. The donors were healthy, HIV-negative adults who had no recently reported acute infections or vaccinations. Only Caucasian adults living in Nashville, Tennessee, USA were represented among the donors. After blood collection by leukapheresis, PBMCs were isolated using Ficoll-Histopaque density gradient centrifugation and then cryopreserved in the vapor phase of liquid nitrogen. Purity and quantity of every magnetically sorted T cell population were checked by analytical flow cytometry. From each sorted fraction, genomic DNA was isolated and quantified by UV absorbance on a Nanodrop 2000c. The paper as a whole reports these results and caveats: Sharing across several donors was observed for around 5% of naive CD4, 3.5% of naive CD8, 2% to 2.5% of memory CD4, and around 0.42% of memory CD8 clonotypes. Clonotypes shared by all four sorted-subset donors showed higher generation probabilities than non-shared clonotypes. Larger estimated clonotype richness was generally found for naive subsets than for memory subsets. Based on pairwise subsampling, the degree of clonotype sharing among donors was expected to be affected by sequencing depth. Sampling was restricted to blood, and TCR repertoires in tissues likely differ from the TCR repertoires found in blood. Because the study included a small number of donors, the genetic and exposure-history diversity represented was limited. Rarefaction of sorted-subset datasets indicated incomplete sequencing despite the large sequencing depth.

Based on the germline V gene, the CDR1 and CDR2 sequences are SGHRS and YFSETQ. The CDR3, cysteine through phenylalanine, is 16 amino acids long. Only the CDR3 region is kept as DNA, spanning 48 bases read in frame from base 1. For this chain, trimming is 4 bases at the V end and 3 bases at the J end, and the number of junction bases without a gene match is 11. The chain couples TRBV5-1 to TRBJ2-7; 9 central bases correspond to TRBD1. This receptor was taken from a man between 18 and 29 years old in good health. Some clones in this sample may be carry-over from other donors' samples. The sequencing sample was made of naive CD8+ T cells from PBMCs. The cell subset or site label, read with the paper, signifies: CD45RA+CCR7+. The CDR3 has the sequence CASSLGQGMVLYEQYF. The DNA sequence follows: TGCGCCAGCAGCCTGGGACAGGGAATGGTTCTCTACGAGCAGTACTTC.